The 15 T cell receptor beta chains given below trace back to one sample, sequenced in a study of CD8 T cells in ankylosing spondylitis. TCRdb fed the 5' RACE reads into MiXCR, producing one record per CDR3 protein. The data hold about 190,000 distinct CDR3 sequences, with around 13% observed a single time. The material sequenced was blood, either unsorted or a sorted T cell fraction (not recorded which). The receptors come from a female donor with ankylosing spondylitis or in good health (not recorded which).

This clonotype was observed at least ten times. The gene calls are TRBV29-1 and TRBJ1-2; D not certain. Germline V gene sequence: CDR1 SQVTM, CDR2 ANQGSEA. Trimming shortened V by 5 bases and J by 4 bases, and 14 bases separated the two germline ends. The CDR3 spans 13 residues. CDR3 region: CSVFSGPPYGYTF. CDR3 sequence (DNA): TGCAGCGTTTTTAGTGGGCCCCCCTATGGCTACACCTTC. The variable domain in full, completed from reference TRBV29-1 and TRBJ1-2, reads SAVISQKPSRDICQRGTSLTIQCQVDSQVTMMFWYRQQPGQSLTLIATANQGSEATYESGFVIDKFPISRPNLTFSTLTVSNMSPEDSSIYLCSVFSGPPYGYTFGSGTRLTVV.

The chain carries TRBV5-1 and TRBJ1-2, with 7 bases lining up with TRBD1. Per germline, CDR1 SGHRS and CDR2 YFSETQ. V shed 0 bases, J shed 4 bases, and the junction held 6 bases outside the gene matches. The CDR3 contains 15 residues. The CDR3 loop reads CASSLGTTGPYGYTF. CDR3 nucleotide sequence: TGCGCCAGCAGCTTGGGCACGACAGGGCCCTATGGCTACACCTTC. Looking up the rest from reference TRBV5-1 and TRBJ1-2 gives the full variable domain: KAGVTQTPRYLIKTRGQQVTLSCSPISGHRSVSWYQQTPGQGLQFLFEYFSETQRNKGNFPGRFSGRQFSNSRSEMNVSTLELGDSALYLCASSLGTTGPYGYTFGSGTRLTVV.

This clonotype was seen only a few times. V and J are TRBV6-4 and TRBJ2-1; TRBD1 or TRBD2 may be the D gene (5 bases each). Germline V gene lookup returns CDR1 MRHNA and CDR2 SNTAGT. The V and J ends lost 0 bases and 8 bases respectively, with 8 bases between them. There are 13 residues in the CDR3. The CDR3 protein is CASSDSGTHEQFF. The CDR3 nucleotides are TGTGCCAGCAGTGACTCCGGGACCCATGAGCAGTTCTTC.

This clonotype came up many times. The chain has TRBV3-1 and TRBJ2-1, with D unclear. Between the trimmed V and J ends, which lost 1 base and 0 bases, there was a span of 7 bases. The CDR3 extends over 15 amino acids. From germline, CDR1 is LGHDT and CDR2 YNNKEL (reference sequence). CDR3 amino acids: CASSQGLSSYNEQFF. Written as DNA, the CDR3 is TGTGCCAGCAGCCAAGGGTTGAGCTCCTACAATGAGCAGTTCTTC.

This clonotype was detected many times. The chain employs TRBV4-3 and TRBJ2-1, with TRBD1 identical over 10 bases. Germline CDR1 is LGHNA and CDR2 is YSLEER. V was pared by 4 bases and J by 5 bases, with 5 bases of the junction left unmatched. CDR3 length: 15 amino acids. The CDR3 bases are TGCGCCAGCAGCCTTCGACAGGGGGCAAACAATGAGCAGTTCTTC. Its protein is CASSLRQGANNEQFF.

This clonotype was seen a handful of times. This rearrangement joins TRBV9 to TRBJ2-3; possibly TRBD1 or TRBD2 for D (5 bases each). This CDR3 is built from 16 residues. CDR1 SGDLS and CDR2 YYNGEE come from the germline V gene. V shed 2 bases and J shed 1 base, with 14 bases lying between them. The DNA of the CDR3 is TGTGCCAGCAGCGTGGGGGAGCGGATGCGCACAGATACGCAGTATTTT. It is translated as CASSVGERMRTDTQYF.

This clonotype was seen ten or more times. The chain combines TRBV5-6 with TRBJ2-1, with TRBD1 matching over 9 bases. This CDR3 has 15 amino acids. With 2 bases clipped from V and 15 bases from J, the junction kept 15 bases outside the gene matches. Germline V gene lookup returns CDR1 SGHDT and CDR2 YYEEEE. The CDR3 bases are TGTGCCAGCAGCTTTATCGTGGACAGGGGATTATATGGGTTCTTC. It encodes CASSFIVDRGLYGFF.

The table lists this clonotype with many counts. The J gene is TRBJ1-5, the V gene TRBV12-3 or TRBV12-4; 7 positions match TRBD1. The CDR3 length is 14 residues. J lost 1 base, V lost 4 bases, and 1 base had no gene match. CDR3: CASSWGQSNQPQHF. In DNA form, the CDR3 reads TGTGCCAGCAGTTGGGGACAGAGCAATCAGCCCCAGCATTTT.

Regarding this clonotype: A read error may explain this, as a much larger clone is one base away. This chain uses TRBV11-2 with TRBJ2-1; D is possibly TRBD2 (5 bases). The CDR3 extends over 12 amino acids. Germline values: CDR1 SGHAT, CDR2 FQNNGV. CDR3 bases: TGTGCCAGCAGCCGGGGTCTTAATGTGCAGTTCTTC. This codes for CASSRGLNVQFF.

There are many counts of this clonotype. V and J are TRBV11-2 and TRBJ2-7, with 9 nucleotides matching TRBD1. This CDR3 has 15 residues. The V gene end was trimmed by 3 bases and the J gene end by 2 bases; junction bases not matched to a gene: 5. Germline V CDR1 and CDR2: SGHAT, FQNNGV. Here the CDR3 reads CASSFRTGDPYEQYF. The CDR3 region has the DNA TGTGCCAGCAGCTTTAGGACAGGGGACCCCTACGAGCAGTACTTC.

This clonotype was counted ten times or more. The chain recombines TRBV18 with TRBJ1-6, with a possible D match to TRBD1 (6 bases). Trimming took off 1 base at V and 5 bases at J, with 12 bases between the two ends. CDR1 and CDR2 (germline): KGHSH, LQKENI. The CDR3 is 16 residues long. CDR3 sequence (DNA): TGTGCCAGCTCACCACTACAGGGAGGGAATAATTCACCCCTCCACTTT. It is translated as CASSPLQGGNNSPLHF.

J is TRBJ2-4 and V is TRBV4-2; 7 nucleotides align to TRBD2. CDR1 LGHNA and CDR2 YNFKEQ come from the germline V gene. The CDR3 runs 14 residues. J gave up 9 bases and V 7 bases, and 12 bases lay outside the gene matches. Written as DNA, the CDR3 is TGTGCCAGCAACCTGGCGGGCCAGCGGGGCATTCAGTACTTC. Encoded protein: CASNLAGQRGIQYF.

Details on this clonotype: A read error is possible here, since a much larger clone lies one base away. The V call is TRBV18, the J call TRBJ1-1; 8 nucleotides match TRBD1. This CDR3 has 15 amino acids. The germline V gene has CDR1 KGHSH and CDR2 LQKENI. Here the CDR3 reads CASAPEAGGDTEAFF. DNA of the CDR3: TGTGCCAGCGCACCGGAGGCAGGGGGCGACACTGAAGCTTTCTTT.

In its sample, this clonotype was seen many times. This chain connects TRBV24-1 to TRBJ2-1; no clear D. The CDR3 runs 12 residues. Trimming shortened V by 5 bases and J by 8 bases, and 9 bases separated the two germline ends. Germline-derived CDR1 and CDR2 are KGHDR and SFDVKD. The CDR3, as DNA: TGTGCCACCAGTGCCCGAGTTGATGAGCAGTTCTTC. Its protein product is CATSARVDEQFF.

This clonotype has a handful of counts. Here the CDR3 reads CASSLGEVTYEQYF. The CDR3 bases are TGTGCCAGCAGCTTGGGGGAGGTGACCTACGAGCAGTACTTC. The genes are TRBV7-2 and TRBJ2-7; TRBD2 is a possible D gene (6 bases). Between the trimmed V and J ends, which lost 3 bases and 2 bases, there was a span of 11 bases. The length of the CDR3 is 14 residues. Germline-derived CDR1 and CDR2 are SGHTA and FQGNSA.